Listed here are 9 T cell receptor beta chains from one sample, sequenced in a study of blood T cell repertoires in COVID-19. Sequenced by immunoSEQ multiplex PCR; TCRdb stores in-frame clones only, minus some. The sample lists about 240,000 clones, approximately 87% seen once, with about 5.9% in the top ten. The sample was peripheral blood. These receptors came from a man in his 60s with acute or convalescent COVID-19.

Written as DNA, the CDR3 is TGTGCCAGTAGTACGACAGGATCTAATGAAAAACTGTTTTTT. It yields the protein CASSTTGSNEKLFF. The chain uses TRBV19 and TRBJ1-4, with a possible D match to TRBD1 (6 bases). The germline gives CDR1 LNHDA, CDR2 SQIVND (reference sequence). CDR3 size: 14 residues. V dropped 4 bases and J dropped 3 bases, with 9 bases sitting between them. Together with reference TRBV19 and TRBJ1-4, the CDR3 gives the full variable domain: DGGITQSPKYLFRKEGQNVTLSCEQNLNHDAMYWYRQDPGQGLRLIYYSQIVNDFQKGDIAEGYSVSREKKESFPLTVTSAQKNPTAFYLCASSTTGSNEKLFFGSGTQLSVL.

The CDR3: CASRSPGDSNYGYTF. The CDR3 DNA reads TGTGCCAGTAGAAGCCCGGGAGACTCTAACTATGGCTACACCTTC. The chain recombines TRBV19 with TRBJ1-2; D unclear. The CDR3 has 15 residues. Per the germline V gene, CDR1 is LNHDA and CDR2 is SQIVND (reference sequence). The ends were cut back, 6 bases at V and 0 bases at J, with 14 bases in the middle.

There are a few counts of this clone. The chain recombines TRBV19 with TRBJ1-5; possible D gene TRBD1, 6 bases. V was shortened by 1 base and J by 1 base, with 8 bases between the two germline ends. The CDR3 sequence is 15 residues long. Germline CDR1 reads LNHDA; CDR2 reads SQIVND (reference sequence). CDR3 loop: CASSIVGGSNQPQHF. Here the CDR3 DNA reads TGTGCCAGTAGTATAGTAGGGGGAAGCAATCAGCCCCAGCATTTT.

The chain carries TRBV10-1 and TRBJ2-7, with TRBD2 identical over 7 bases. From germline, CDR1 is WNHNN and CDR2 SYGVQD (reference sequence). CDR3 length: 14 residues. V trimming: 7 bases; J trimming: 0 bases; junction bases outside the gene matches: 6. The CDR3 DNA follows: TGCGCCAGCATCCACCGGGGGGTCTCCTACGAGCAGTACTTC. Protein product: CASIHRGVSYEQYF.

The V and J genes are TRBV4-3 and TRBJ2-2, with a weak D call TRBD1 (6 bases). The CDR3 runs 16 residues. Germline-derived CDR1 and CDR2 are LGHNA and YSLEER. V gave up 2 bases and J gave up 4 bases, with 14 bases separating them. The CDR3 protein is CASSQNPDSTTGELFF. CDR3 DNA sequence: TGCGCCAGCAGCCAAAATCCGGACAGTACCACCGGGGAGCTGTTTTTT.

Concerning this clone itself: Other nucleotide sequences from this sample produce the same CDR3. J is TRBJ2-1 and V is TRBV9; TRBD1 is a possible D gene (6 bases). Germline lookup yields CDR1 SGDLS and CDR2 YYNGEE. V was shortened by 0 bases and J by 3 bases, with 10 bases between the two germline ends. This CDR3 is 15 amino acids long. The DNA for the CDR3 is TGTGCCAGCAGCGTAGTTGCAGGGGACTACAATGAGCAGTTCTTC. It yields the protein CASSVVAGDYNEQFF. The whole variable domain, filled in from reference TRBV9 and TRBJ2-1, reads DSGVTQTPKHLITATGQRVTLRCSPRSGDLSVYWYQQSLDQGLQFLIQYYNGEERAKGNILERFSAQQFPDLHSELNLSSLELGDSALYFCASSVVAGDYNEQFFGPGTRLTVL.

CDR3 region: CASSGPGHPNSPLHF. The DNA for the CDR3 is TGTGCCAGCAGCGGCCCGGGACACCCTAATTCACCCCTCCACTTT. V and J are TRBV6-5 and TRBJ1-6, with a weak D call TRBD1 (6 bases). Trimming removed 6 bases at V and 6 bases at J, with 15 bases between. This CDR3 has 15 residues. Germline V gene lookup returns CDR1 MNHEY and CDR2 SVGAGI.

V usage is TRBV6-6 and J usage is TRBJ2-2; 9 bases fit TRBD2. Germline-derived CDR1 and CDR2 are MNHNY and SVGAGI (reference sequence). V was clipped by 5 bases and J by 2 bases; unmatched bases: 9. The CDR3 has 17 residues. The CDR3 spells CASSQPGLATNTGELFF. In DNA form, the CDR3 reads TGTGCCAGCAGTCAACCCGGACTAGCGACTAACACCGGGGAGCTGTTTTTT.

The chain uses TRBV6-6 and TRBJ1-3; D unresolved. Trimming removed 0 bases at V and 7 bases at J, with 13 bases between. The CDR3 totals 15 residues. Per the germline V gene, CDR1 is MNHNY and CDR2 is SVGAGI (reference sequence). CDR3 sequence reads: CASSYSNQLGNTIYF. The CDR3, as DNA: TGTGCCAGCAGTTACTCGAACCAGTTGGGCAACACCATATATTTT.